This T cell receptor beta chain was profiled in a study of cytomegalovirus exposure and HLA in healthy donors. This CDR3 region has 17 residues. CDR1 is MNHNS, CDR2 SASEGT, per germline. The ends were cut back, 0 bases at V and 1 base at J, with 15 bases in the middle. Remarks on this clone: Its specificity is unknown.

PCR amplification relied on 60 Vbeta primers (plus 13 Jbeta primers). Per the original data handling: Approximately 12 million of 80 million to 85 million unique TCR beta chains were shared, per a later count. Profiled with immunoSEQ multiplex PCR; TCRdb holds only in-frame clones, not every one. Clonal size and the V and J genes are those of that table, whereas D and trimming came from the DNA. The sample includes approximately 150,000 clones, roughly 80% seen only once; the top ten take roughly 4.4%. Study-level results: In terms of immune exposure information, only CMV serostatus was available.

This rearrangement joins TRBV6-1 to TRBJ1-1, with TRBD1 as a possible D gene (5 bases). Material for sequencing was PBMCs. The TCR was taken from a man in his thirties or forties in good health and CMV-seronegative. The CDR3 bases are TGTGCCAGCAGTGAAGCCGGCGGGGGGACTCAGAACACTGAAGCTTTCTTT. Protein sequence: CASSEAGGGTQNTEAFF.